One and the same sample provided the 10 T cell receptor beta chains below, sequenced in a study of T-cell memory formation after mild COVID-19. From the 5' RACE reads, TCRdb called clonotypes with MiXCR, one entry per CDR3 protein. The sample has approximately 150,000 distinct CDR3 sequences, over 15% seen once. Sequenced input: PBMCs or a T cell subset sorted from them (not recorded which). These receptor sequences come from an adult woman who had mild COVID-19 (a few samples of this study predate the infection). Cell type and time point are not known.

This rearrangement joins TRBV7-9 to TRBJ2-3; 7 bases agree with TRBD2. Trimming removed 1 base from V and 7 bases from J; junction bases left unmatched: 11. Germline CDR1 is SEHNR and CDR2 is FQNEAQ (reference sequence). This CDR3 contains 16 residues. CDR3 loop: CASSLVGGEAGNTQYF. The CDR3 DNA sequence: TGTGCCAGCAGCTTAGTCGGCGGGGAAGCGGGGAATACGCAGTATTTT.

The chain is built from TRBV10-3 and TRBJ1-2, with 8 bases fitting TRBD1. The trim removed 6 bases at V and 4 bases at J, leaving 7 bases unmatched. The CDR3 consists of 14 residues. Germline CDR1 is ENHRY and CDR2 is SYGVKD. CDR3 residues: CAISGQGGGYGYTF. Here the CDR3 DNA reads TGTGCCATCAGCGGACAGGGAGGGGGCTATGGCTACACCTTC.

The chain employs TRBV10-2 and TRBJ2-5, with 7 positions matching TRBD2. The J segment lost 9 bases and the V segment lost 2 bases, leaving 0 bases of the junction unmatched. CDR1 and CDR2 (germline): WSHSY, SAAADI. The CDR3 extends over 11 amino acids. DNA for the CDR3: TGCGCCAGCAGTGAGGGGAGGGCCCAGTACTTC. Protein sequence: CASSEGRAQYF.

V gene TRBV5-4 combines with J gene TRBJ2-5, with 9 bases lining up with TRBD2. This CDR3 region has 15 residues. The V gene end was trimmed by 3 bases and the J gene end by 2 bases; junction bases not matched to a gene: 5. In germline, CDR1 is SGHNT, CDR2 YYREEE (reference sequence). The CDR3 DNA sequence: TGTGCCAGCAGCTCTATTAGCGGGGGACAAGAGACCCAGTACTTC. This encodes CASSSISGGQETQYF.

This clonotype was counted a few times. This chain connects TRBV10-3 to TRBJ2-7, with 9 bases identical to TRBD1. The ends lost 6 bases at V and 2 bases at J; junction bases unmatched: 5. The V gene's germline CDR1 is ENHRY and CDR2 SYGVKD. This CDR3 is built from 14 residues. CDR3 nucleotides: TGTGCCATCAGGCCGGGACAGGGCCCCTACGAGCAGTACTTC. Protein sequence: CAIRPGQGPYEQYF.

This clonotype was detected a few times. The V call is TRBV12-3 or TRBV12-4, the J call TRBJ2-2; D not resolved. CDR3 length: 11 amino acids. V lost 8 bases, J lost 1 base, and 2 bases lay in between. CDR3: CASGNTGELFF. The CDR3 region has the DNA TGTGCCAGCGGGAACACCGGGGAGCTGTTTTTT.

This clonotype was observed a few times. The genes are TRBV7-9 and TRBJ2-6; D remains ambiguous. The V gene lost 1 base and the J gene lost 0 bases, with 10 bases spanning the gap. This CDR3 contains 17 residues. Germline V CDR1 and CDR2: SEHNR, FQNEAQ (reference sequence). The chain's CDR3 is CASSLGRVNSGANVLTF. DNA for the CDR3: TGTGCCAGCAGCTTAGGGCGTGTCAACTCTGGGGCCAACGTCCTGACTTTC.

This chain joins TRBV5-6 and TRBJ2-3; D uncertain. The V end lost 1 base, the J end lost 0 bases, and 9 bases lay between the germline ends. The CDR3 contains 15 residues. The germline gives CDR1 SGHDT, CDR2 YYEEEE. The CDR3 bases are TGTGCCAGCAGCTTGATGTCAGCTAGCACAGATACGCAGTATTTT. The encoded protein is CASSLMSASTDTQYF.

This clonotype came up a few times. J is TRBJ2-5 and V is TRBV5-5, with 7 bases fitting TRBD1. The germline V gene has CDR1 SGHKS and CDR2 YYEKEE (reference sequence). After removal of 6 bases from V and 4 bases from J, the junction contained 9 bases not matched to a gene. The CDR3 has 14 residues. CDR3 DNA sequence: TGTGCCAGCAACCCGACAGGGACCCGAGAGACCCAGTACTTC. It yields the protein CASNPTGTRETQYF. The full variable domain, with the rest looked up from reference TRBV5-5 and TRBJ2-5, is DAGVTQSPTHLIKTRGQQVTLRCSPISGHKSVSWYQQVLGQGPQFIFQYYEKEERGRGNFPDRFSARQFPNYSSELNVNALLLGDSALYLCASNPTGTRETQYFGPGTRLLVL.

The gene calls are TRBV2 and TRBJ2-3, with D maybe TRBD1 (7 bases). The CDR3 length is 15 residues. CDR1 and CDR2 from the germline V gene are SNHLY and FYNNEI. The V end lost 6 bases, the J end lost 0 bases, and 13 bases lay between the germline ends. The CDR3 DNA reads as TGTGCCAGCAGCCGCGGGACAGCGAGCACAGATACGCAGTATTTT. Translation gives CASSRGTASTDTQYF.